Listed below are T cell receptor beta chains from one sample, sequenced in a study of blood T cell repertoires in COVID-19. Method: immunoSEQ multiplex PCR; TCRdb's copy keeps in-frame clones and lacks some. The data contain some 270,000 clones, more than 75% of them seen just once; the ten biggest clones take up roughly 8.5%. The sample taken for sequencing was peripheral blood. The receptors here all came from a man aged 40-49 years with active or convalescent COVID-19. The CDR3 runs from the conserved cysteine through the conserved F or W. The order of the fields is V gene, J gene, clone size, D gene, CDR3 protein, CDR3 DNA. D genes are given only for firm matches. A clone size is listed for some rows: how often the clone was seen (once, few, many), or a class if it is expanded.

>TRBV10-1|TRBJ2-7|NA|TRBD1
CASSPSVGQGIYEQYF
TGCGCCAGCAGCCCAAGTGTCGGACAGGGGATCTACGAGCAGTACTTC
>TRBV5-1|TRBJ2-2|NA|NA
CASSLVASGAGELFF
TGCGCCAGCAGCTTGGTAGCTAGTGGAGCCGGGGAGCTGTTTTTT
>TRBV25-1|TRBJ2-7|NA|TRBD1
CASSELGWGQVAYEQYF
TGTGCCAGCAGTGAATTGGGCTGGGGACAGGTGGCCTACGAGCAGTACTTC
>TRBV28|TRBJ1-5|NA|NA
CASSLRQGLQPQHF
TGTGCCAGCAGTTTGAGGCAGGGGCTCCAGCCCCAGCATTTT
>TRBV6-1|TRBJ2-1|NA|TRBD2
CASSEGAGADEQFF
TGTGCCAGCAGTGAAGGGGCGGGAGCGGATGAGCAGTTCTTC
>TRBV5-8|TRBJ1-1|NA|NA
CASSYGRAAQEAFF
TGTGCCAGCAGCTACGGGAGGGCTGCTCAAGAAGCTTTCTTT
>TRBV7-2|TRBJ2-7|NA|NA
CASSLEVRRTYEQYF
TGTGCCAGCAGCTTAGAGGTCAGGAGGACCTACGAGCAGTACTTC
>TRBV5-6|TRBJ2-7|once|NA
CASSPGHIYEQYF
TGTGCCAGCAGCCCTGGACATATTTACGAGCAGTACTTC
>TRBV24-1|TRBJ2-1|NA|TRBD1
CATSPGQGSYNEQFF
TGTGCCACCAGTCCGGGACAGGGGTCCTACAATGAGCAGTTCTTC
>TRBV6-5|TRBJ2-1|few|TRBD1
CASSHPPDRGHEQFF
TGTGCCAGCAGTCACCCACCGGACAGGGGCCATGAGCAGTTCTTC
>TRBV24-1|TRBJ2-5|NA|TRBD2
CATSDFPQGLAAQETQYF
TGTGCCACCAGTGATTTCCCCCAAGGACTAGCGGCGCAAGAGACCCAGTACTTC
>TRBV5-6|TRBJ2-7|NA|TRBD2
CASRLAGGLYEQYF
TGTGCCAGTAGACTAGCGGGAGGGCTCTACGAGCAGTACTTC
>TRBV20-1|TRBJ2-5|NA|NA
CSASPHIQETQYF
TGCAGTGCTAGTCCACACATCCAAGAGACCCAGTACTTC
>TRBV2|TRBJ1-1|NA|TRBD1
CAGLKDRARNTEAFF
TGTGCCGGACTGAAGGACAGGGCAAGGAACACTGAAGCTTTCTTT
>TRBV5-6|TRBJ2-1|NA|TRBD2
CASSLRLAGGHRPNEQFF
TGTGCCAGCAGCTTAAGACTAGCGGGGGGGCACAGACCCAATGAGCAGTTCTTC
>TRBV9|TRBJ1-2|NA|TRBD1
CASSATGTGNGYTF
TGTGCCAGCAGCGCCACCGGGACAGGGAACGGCTACACCTTC
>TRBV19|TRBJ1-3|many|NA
CASTQGSDSGNTIYF
TGTGCCAGTACTCAGGGGTCCGACTCTGGAAACACCATATATTTT
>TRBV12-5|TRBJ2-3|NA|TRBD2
CASGTWTSGADTQYF
TGTGCTAGTGGAACCTGGACTAGCGGGGCAGATACGCAGTATTTT
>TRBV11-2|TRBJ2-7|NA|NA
CASSPAPEGGIKYEQYF
TGTGCCAGCAGCCCCGCCCCGGAGGGGGGGATTAAATACGAGCAGTACTTC
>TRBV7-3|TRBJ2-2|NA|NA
CASSSIDTGELFF
TGTGCCAGCAGCTCGATAGACACCGGGGAGCTGTTTTTT
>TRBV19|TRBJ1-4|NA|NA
CASSKTPAGIGEKLFF
TGTGCCAGTAGTAAGACCCCAGCAGGGATCGGTGAAAAACTGTTTTTT
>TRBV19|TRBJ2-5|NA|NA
CASSIDGGRETQYF
TGTGCCAGTAGTATCGATGGAGGTCGGGAGACCCAGTACTTC
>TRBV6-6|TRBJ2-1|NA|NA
CASSPGKAVIRPSSYNEQFF
TGTGCCAGCAGCCCCGGGAAGGCAGTCATTCGTCCAAGCTCCTACAATGAGCAGTTCTTC
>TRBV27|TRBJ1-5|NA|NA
CASSLRESNQPQHF
TGTGCCAGCAGCCTTAGGGAGAGCAATCAGCCCCAGCATTTT
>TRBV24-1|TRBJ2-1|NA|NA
CATSDGGQGSWNEQFF
TGTGCCACCAGTGATGGGGGCCAGGGAAGTTGGAATGAGCAGTTCTTC
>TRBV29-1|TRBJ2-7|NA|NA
CSVVSGLSYEQYF
TGCAGCGTTGTTTCGGGACTTTCCTACGAGCAGTACTTC
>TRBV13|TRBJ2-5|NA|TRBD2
CASSFGAGGPETQYF
TGTGCCAGCAGCTTCGGAGCGGGAGGGCCTGAGACCCAGTACTTC
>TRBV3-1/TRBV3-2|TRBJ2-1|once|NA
CASSQDFGEQFF
TGTGCCAGCAGCCAAGATTTCGGTGAGCAGTTCTTC
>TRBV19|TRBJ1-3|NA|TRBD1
CASSAYSGQLISSGNTIYF
TGTGCCAGTAGTGCATATTCGGGACAGCTGATATCCTCTGGAAACACCATATATTTT
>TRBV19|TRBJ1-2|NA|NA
CASRWRGGHGYTF
TGTGCCAGCCGGTGGCGGGGAGGACATGGCTACACCTTC
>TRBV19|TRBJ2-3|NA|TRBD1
CASSTGGLGTDTQYF
TGTGCCAGTAGTACAGGGGGCTTGGGCACAGATACGCAGTATTTT
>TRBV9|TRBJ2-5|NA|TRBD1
CASSGTGGMETQYF
TGTGCCAGCAGCGGTACAGGGGGCATGGAGACCCAGTACTTC
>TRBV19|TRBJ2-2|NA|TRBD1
CASTSGTANTGELFF
TGTGCCAGTACCTCCGGGACAGCGAACACCGGGGAGCTGTTTTTT
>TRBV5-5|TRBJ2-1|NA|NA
CASSLSPRSEQFF
TGTGCCAGCAGCTTGTCACCCCGGAGTGAGCAGTTCTTC
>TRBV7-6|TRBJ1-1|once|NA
CASSVHRNTEAFF
TGTGCCAGCAGCGTCCACAGGAACACTGAAGCTTTCTTT
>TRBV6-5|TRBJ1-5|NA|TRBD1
CASSPTGGEDQPQHF
TGTGCCAGCAGTCCGACAGGGGGCGAAGATCAGCCCCAGCATTTT
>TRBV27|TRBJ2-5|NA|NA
CASSTVTSLRETQYF
TGTGCCAGCAGCACGGTGACCTCGTTGAGGGAGACCCAGTACTTC
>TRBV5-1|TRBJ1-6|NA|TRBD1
CASSLGTGFGYNSPLHF
TGCGCCAGCAGCTTGGGGACAGGATTTGGGTATAATTCACCCCTCCACTTT
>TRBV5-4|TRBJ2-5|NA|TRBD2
CASSAVGGQETQYF
TGTGCCAGCAGCGCCGTGGGGGGGCAAGAGACCCAGTACTTC
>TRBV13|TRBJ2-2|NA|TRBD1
CASSLVGGVGTGELFF
TGTGCCAGCAGCTTAGTAGGGGGCGTAGGCACCGGGGAGCTGTTTTTT
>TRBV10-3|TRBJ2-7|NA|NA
CAISSGATRYEQYF
TGTGCCATCAGCTCAGGGGCCACACGATACGAGCAGTACTTC
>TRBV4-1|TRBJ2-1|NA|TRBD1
CASSQGQGLDEQFF
TGCGCCAGCAGCCAAGGACAGGGTCTAGATGAGCAGTTCTTC
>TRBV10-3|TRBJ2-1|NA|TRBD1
CAISAGQGAHEQFF
TGTGCCATCAGTGCGGGACAGGGGGCCCATGAGCAGTTCTTC
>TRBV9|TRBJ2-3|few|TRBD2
CASSVGEGGFTDTQYF
TGTGCCAGCAGCGTAGGGGAGGGTGGATTCACAGATACGCAGTATTTT
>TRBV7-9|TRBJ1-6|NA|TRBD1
CASSPTDRPNSPLHF
TGTGCCAGCAGCCCCACGGACAGGCCGAATTCACCCCTCCACTTT
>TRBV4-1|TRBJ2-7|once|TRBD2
CASSPTGTNYEQYF
TGCGCCAGCAGCCCGACCGGGACTAACTACGAGCAGTACTTC
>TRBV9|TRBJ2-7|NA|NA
CASSMSQAGEQYF
TGTGCCAGCAGCATGAGCCAAGCCGGGGAGCAGTACTTC
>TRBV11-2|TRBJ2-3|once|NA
CASSLTYFTDTQYF
TGTGCCAGCAGCTTAACCTACTTCACAGATACGCAGTATTTT
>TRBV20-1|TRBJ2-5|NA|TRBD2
CSGGVKETQYF
TGCAGCGGGGGGGTGAAAGAGACCCAGTACTTC